This TCR beta chain stems from a study of blood T cell repertoires in COVID-19. Study information: From the United States, Italy and Spain came samples of acute and convalescent COVID-19. The analysed material was cDNA or gDNA that came from T cells, B-cell-depleted T cells, or PBMCs.

V was cut by 0 bases and J by 3 bases, with 15 bases left in between. CDR1 and CDR2 from the germline V gene are MNHNS and SASEGT. CDR3 length: 17 amino acids. In the study's own analysis: Amplified reference gene primers provided the basis for estimating nucleated cell counts. Sequencing used immunoSEQ multiplex PCR; TCRdb keeps in-frame clones, though not all of them. The V and J calls and clone size come from that table; D and trimming were worked out from the DNA. Here the sample spans about 81,000 clones, roughly 91% being singletons. The gene calls are TRBV6-1 and TRBJ1-3; D unclear. The origin of this receptor is a woman aged 50 to 60 in a cohort sampled during active COVID-19. The sample was peripheral blood. CDR3: CASSEAPGIFFGNTIYF. Written as DNA, the CDR3 is TGTGCCAGCAGTGAAGCACCAGGAATATTTTTTGGAAACACCATATATTTT.